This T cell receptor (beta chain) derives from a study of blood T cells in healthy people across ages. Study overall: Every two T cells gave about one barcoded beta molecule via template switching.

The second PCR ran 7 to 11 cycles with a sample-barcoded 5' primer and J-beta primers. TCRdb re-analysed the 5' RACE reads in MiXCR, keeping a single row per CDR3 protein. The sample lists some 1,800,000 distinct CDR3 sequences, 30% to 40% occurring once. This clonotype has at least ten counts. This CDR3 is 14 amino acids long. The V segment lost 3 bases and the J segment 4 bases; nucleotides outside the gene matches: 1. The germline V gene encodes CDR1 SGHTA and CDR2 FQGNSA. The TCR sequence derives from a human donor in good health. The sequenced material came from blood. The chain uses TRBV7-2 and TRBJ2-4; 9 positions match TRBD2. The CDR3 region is CASSLREGKNIQYF. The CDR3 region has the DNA TGTGCCAGCAGCTTGCGGGAGGGGAAAAACATTCAGTACTTC. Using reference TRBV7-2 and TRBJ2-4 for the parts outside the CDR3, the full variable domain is GAGVSQSPSNKVTEKGKDVELRCDPISGHTALYWYRQSLGQGLEFLIYFQGNSAPDKSGLPSDRFSAERTGGSVSTLTIQRTQQEDSAVYLCASSLREGKNIQYFGAGTRLSVL.